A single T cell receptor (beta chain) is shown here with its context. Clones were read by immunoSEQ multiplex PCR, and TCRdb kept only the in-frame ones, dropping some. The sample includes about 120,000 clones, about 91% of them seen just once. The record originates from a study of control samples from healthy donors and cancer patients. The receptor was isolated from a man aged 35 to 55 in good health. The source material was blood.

The CDR3, as DNA: TGTGCCAGCAGCCAAGAAGGGCAGGGGGCCTATGGCTACACCTTC. Protein sequence: CASSQEGQGAYGYTF. The chain joins TRBV3-1 (or the pseudogene TRBV3-2) to TRBJ1-2, with 8 bases lining up with TRBD1. V was clipped by 0 bases and J by 4 bases; unmatched bases: 4. The V gene's germline CDR1 is LGHDT and CDR2 YNNKEL (reference sequence). This CDR3 is 15 amino acids long.